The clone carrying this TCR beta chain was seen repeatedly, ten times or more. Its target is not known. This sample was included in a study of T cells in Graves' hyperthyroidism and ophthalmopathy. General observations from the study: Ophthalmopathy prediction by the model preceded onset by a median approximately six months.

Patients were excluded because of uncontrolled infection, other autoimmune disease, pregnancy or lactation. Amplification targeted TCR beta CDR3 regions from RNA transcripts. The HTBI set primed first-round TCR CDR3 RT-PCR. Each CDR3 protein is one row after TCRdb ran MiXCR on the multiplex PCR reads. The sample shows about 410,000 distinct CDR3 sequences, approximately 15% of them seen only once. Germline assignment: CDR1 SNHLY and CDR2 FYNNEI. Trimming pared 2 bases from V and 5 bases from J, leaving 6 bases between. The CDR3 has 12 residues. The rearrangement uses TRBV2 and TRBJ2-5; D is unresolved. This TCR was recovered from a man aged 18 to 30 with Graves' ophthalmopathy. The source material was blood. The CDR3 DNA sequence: TGTGCCAGCAGTGAAAGTTTTGAGACCCAGTACTTC. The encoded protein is CASSESFETQYF.